The rows below give T cell receptor beta chains drawn from one sample of a study of cytomegalovirus exposure and HLA in healthy donors. The protocol was immunoSEQ multiplex PCR, while the TCRdb copy is restricted to in-frame clones and leaves out a portion. Of roughly 110,000 clones listed, about 64% were seen once; the top ten hold 2.5% to 3.5%. Sequencing was done on a sample of PBMCs. These receptor sequences come from a female donor in good health and CMV-seronegative. CDR3s include the opening cysteine and the closing phenylalanine or tryptophan. The order of the fields is J gene, V gene, clone size, D gene, CDR3 protein, CDR3 DNA. The D gene is left open where the match is weak. Rows give clone size only sometimes, using once, few, many, or a class for an expanded clone.

>TRBJ2-7|TRBV14|NA|TRBD2
CASSQDSRTSGIFFWEQYF
TGTGCCAGCAGCCAAGATAGTCGGACTAGCGGGATCTTCTTCTGGGAGCAGTACTTC
>TRBJ2-1|TRBV19|NA|TRBD2
CASSTNSGGGYNEQFF
TGTGCCAGTAGTACCAATAGCGGGGGGGGATACAATGAGCAGTTCTTC
>TRBJ2-6|TRBV5-5|NA|NA
CASSAGYSGANVLTF
TGTGCCAGCAGCGCAGGATACTCTGGGGCCAACGTCCTGACTTTC
>TRBJ2-1|TRBV4-2|NA|NA
CASRGRSAYNEQFF
TGTGCCAGCAGAGGGAGGAGCGCCTACAATGAGCAGTTCTTC
>TRBJ2-5|TRBV10-3|NA|NA
CAMARQGQGGEQYF
TGTGCCATGGCCCGCCAAGGCCAAGGGGGGGAGCAGTACTTC
>TRBJ2-5|TRBV9|few|TRBD2
CASSPGTSGPSWTQYF
TGTGCCAGCAGCCCTGGGACTAGTGGGCCCTCGTGGACCCAGTACTTC
>TRBJ1-3|TRBV5-1|NA|NA
CASSLAGGYGNTIYF
TGCGCCAGCAGCTTGGCCGGGGGGTATGGAAACACCATATATTTT
>TRBJ2-5|TRBV7-9|few|NA
CASNPTGLIGETQYF
TGTGCCAGCAATCCAACAGGGCTTATTGGGGAGACCCAGTACTTC
>TRBJ1-1|TRBV28|NA|TRBD1
CASSPGTGAGNTEAFF
TGTGCCAGCAGTCCCGGGACAGGGGCGGGGAACACTGAAGCTTTCTTT
>TRBJ1-1|TRBV19|NA|TRBD1
CASSWTGGFTEAFF
TGTGCCAGTAGTTGGACAGGGGGCTTCACTGAAGCTTTCTTT
>TRBJ2-1|TRBV4-2|NA|NA
CASSQEDRDTYNEQFF
TGTGCCAGCAGCCAAGAAGATCGGGACACCTACAATGAGCAGTTCTTC
>TRBJ1-2|TRBV28|NA|TRBD1
CASQWGGGQGADGYTF
TGTGCCAGCCAGTGGGGAGGGGGACAGGGGGCCGATGGCTACACCTTC
>TRBJ1-3|TRBV12-5|few|NA
CASGKGGGNTIYF
TGTGCTAGTGGGAAAGGGGGTGGAAACACCATATATTTT
>TRBJ2-1|TRBV6-1|NA|TRBD2
CASSGGLAGGGHEQFF
TGTGCCAGCAGTGGGGGTCTAGCGGGAGGAGGCCATGAGCAGTTCTTC
>TRBJ1-4|TRBV13|NA|TRBD1
CASSSRDSLWANEKLFF
TGTGCCAGCAGCTCCCGGGACAGCCTGTGGGCTAATGAAAAACTGTTTTTT
>TRBJ1-2|TRBV19|NA|TRBD1
CASSSRQGGFNYGYTF
TGTGCCAGTAGTTCTCGACAGGGTGGTTTTAACTATGGCTACACCTTC
>TRBJ2-2|TRBV29-1|NA|TRBD2
CSVESLAGEEDTGELFF
TGCAGCGTTGAATCTTTAGCGGGAGAGGAGGACACCGGGGAGCTGTTTTTT
>TRBJ2-2|TRBV27|NA|NA
CASSLGQNTGELFF
TGTGCCAGCAGTTTGGGACAAAACACCGGGGAGCTGTTTTTT
>TRBJ1-5|TRBV28|NA|NA
CASRTPRNQPQHF
TGTGCCAGCAGAACACCCCGCAATCAGCCCCAGCATTTT
>TRBJ1-5|TRBV27|few|NA
CASSLSQGPHQPQHF
TGTGCCAGCAGTTTATCGCAGGGGCCGCATCAGCCCCAGCATTTT
>TRBJ2-6|TRBV11-3|NA|NA
CASSQSGANVLTF
TGTGCCAGCAGTCAGTCTGGGGCCAACGTCCTGACTTTC
>TRBJ2-7|TRBV7-6|NA|NA
CASSLIAGHLYEQYF
TGTGCCAGCAGCTTAATAGCAGGGCACCTCTACGAGCAGTACTTC
>TRBJ1-1|TRBV29-1|NA|TRBD1
CSVALDRVTEAFF
TGCAGCGTTGCCCTGGACAGGGTGACTGAAGCTTTCTTT
>TRBJ1-3|TRBV30|few|TRBD1
CAWSVNWPTGGERDSGNTIYF
TGTGCCTGGAGTGTAAATTGGCCGACAGGGGGTGAGAGGGACTCTGGAAACACCATATATTTT
>TRBJ2-2|TRBV27|NA|NA
CASRSLGRQAGELFF
TGTGCCAGCAGGTCCCTGGGCAGACAGGCCGGGGAGCTGTTTTTT
>TRBJ2-7|TRBV14|NA|NA
CASSQNRIEQYF
TGTGCCAGCAGCCAAAACAGAATCGAGCAGTACTTC
>TRBJ2-1|TRBV28|NA|TRBD1
CASSTFTGDRVNEQFF
TGTGCCAGCAGTACCTTCACGGGGGACAGGGTCAATGAGCAGTTCTTC
>TRBJ1-2|TRBV19|once|TRBD1
CASTNGRTGYYGYTF
TGTGCCAGTACCAACGGCAGGACAGGGTACTATGGCTACACCTTC
>TRBJ2-1|TRBV18|NA|NA
CASSPLAGSNEQFF
TGTGCCAGCTCACCACTTGCGGGATCCAATGAGCAGTTCTTC
>TRBJ2-1|TRBV27|NA|NA
CASRPGVAVPNEQFF
TGTGCCAGCAGACCCGGGGTAGCCGTACCCAATGAGCAGTTCTTC
>TRBJ1-1|TRBV11-2|once|NA
CASSPNPGNTEAFF
TGTGCCAGCAGCCCTAACCCCGGTAACACTGAAGCTTTCTTT
>TRBJ2-7|TRBV28|NA|NA
CASSLASGQYF
TGTGCCAGCAGTTTGGCGTCGGGGCAGTACTTC
>TRBJ2-6|TRBV7-8|NA|NA
CASSLSGFGANVLTF
TGTGCCAGCAGCTTATCAGGGTTTGGGGCCAACGTCCTGACTTTC
>TRBJ2-2|TRBV4-1|once|NA
CASSQEPGFSGELFF
TGCGCCAGCAGCCAAGAACCAGGGTTCTCCGGGGAGCTGTTTTTT
>TRBJ1-1|TRBV15|few|NA
CATSRFGDTEAFF
TGTGCCACCAGCAGATTCGGGGACACTGAAGCTTTCTTT
>TRBJ2-7|TRBV4-1|NA|TRBD2
CASSPVASGRVLYEQYF
TGCGCCAGCAGCCCAGTGGCTAGCGGGAGGGTTTTATACGAGCAGTACTTC
>TRBJ1-5|TRBV6-1|NA|NA
CASSRGGNQPQHF
TGTGCCAGCAGCCGGGGGGGCAATCAGCCCCAGCATTTT
>TRBJ1-2|TRBV28|NA|NA
CASSGKNYGYTF
TGTGCCAGCAGTGGCAAGAACTATGGCTACACCTTC
>TRBJ2-1|TRBV19|NA|NA
CASSPGLYNEQFF
TGTGCCAGTTCTCCGGGACTTTACAATGAGCAGTTCTTC
>TRBJ2-1|TRBV13|NA|TRBD2
CASSSMGLAGGSEQFF
TGTGCCAGCAGCTCCATGGGACTAGCGGGAGGTAGTGAGCAGTTCTTC
>TRBJ2-3|TRBV5-1|once|NA
CASSLRRSDTQYF
TGCGCCAGCAGCTTGCGCCGGTCAGATACGCAGTATTTT
>TRBJ2-1|TRBV9|few|TRBD2
CASSPRAGGPYNEQFF
TGTGCCAGCAGCCCCCGGGCGGGAGGGCCCTACAATGAGCAGTTCTTC
>TRBJ1-2|TRBV30|NA|NA
CAWSVPGVSYGYTF
TGTGCCTGGAGTGTTCCAGGGGTTAGCTATGGCTACACCTTC
>TRBJ2-7|TRBV4-1|few|TRBD2
CASSHPTSGSYEQYF
TGCGCCAGCAGCCACCCGACTAGCGGATCCTACGAGCAGTACTTC
>TRBJ1-2|TRBV10-2|NA|NA
CASSERGGLYGYTF
TGCGCCAGCAGTGAGAGGGGGGGGCTTTATGGCTACACCTTC
>TRBJ2-3|TRBV7-3|NA|NA
CASSSRLTDTQYF
TGTGCCAGCAGCTCGAGGTTAACAGATACGCAGTATTTT
>TRBJ1-5|TRBV18|NA|TRBD1
CASSPRTGRNQPQHF
TGTGCCAGCTCACCGCGGACAGGGCGCAATCAGCCCCAGCATTTT
>TRBJ2-3|TRBV6-5|few|NA
CASSYLPGTSTDTQYF
TGTGCCAGCAGTTACCTCCCCGGGACTTCCACAGATACGCAGTATTTT
>TRBJ2-7|TRBV7-9|NA|NA
CASSLGVRGNYEQYF
TGTGCCAGCAGCTTAGGGGTACGGGGGAACTACGAGCAGTACTTC
>TRBJ1-3|TRBV9|few|NA
CASSVGEDSPGNTIYF
TGTGCCAGCAGCGTAGGCGAGGATTCTCCCGGAAACACCATATATTTT
>TRBJ2-1|TRBV25-1|NA|TRBD2
CASSSSRRERFF
TGTGCCAGCAGTAGTAGCAGGCGGGAGCGGTTCTTC
>TRBJ2-7|TRBV23-1|NA|NA
CASSPRGKGGTDEQYF
TGCGCCAGCAGTCCAAGAGGGAAGGGGGGGACCGACGAGCAGTACTTC
>TRBJ2-3|TRBV28|NA|TRBD2
CASSSRTSGSPDTQYF
TGTGCCAGCAGTTCCCGGACTAGCGGGAGCCCAGATACGCAGTATTTT
>TRBJ2-1|TRBV7-8|NA|TRBD2
CASSLTGGAGPGEQFF
TGTGCCAGCAGCCTAACCGGGGGGGCCGGACCGGGGGAGCAGTTCTTC
>TRBJ1-5|TRBV28|NA|TRBD1
CASSSGQGGNQPQHF
TGTGCCAGCAGTTCTGGACAGGGTGGCAATCAGCCCCAGCATTTT
>TRBJ2-3|TRBV29-1|NA|NA
CSVLPTTTSTDTQYF
TGCAGCGTTCTACCGACTACGACTAGCACAGATACGCAGTATTTT
>TRBJ1-2|TRBV19|NA|TRBD1
CASSIGGQGADFGYTF
TGTGCCAGTAGTATAGGGGGACAGGGGGCCGACTTTGGCTACACCTTC
>TRBJ1-1|TRBV27|NA|NA
CASSLYPTARLNTEAFF
TGTGCCAGCAGTTTATACCCGACAGCAAGGTTAAACACTGAAGCTTTCTTT